These T cell receptor beta chains were read from a single sample in a study of T cell responses to AZD1222 COVID-19 vaccine. TCRdb keeps only in-frame clones here, not all; method: immunoSEQ multiplex PCR. The sample yields about 160,000 clones, less than 95% seen once. Sample: peripheral blood, taken on day 0 of AZD1222 vaccination. These receptors all come from an adult in good health. Each CDR3 is given with its conserved first and last residue. The order of the fields is J gene, clone size, V gene, D gene, CDR3 protein, CDR3 DNA. A D gene is named only where the DNA matches it firmly. The size entry is marked missing in some rows and otherwise reads once, few, many or a size class.

TRBJ1-2,once,TRBV12-3/TRBV12-4,-,CASSSGWRGYTF,TGTGCCAGCAGCTCAGGATGGCGCGGCTACACCTTC
TRBJ2-3,-,TRBV3-1/TRBV3-2,TRBD1,CASSQGDRGWGTQYF,TGTGCCAGCAGCCAAGGTGACAGGGGTTGGGGTACGCAGTATTTT
TRBJ1-1,-,TRBV27,-,CASSVLSGNTEAFF,TGTGCCAGCAGTGTCCTCTCGGGGAACACTGAAGCTTTCTTT
TRBJ2-2,few,TRBV3-1/TRBV3-2,-,CASSRGTNTGELFF,TGTGCCAGCAGCCGGGGTACGAACACCGGGGAGCTGTTTTTT
TRBJ1-1,-,TRBV20-1,-,CSARDLAEAFF,TGCAGTGCTAGAGATCTAGCTGAAGCTTTCTTT
TRBJ2-7,once,TRBV19,-,CASSSRTGTKGFGEQYF,TGTGCCAGTAGTTCTCGTACCGGGACAAAAGGCTTCGGGGAGCAGTACTTC
TRBJ1-2,once,TRBV5-8,-,CASSLGTLAGGYTF,TGTGCCAGCAGCTTGGGGACTTTGGCCGGTGGCTACACCTTC
TRBJ1-2,-,TRBV2,-,CASSRQGNPYGYTF,TGTGCCAGCAGTCGGCAGGGGAACCCCTATGGCTACACCTTC
TRBJ2-5,-,TRBV7-8,-,CASSRTPGGPKETQYF,TGTGCCAGCAGCCGGACTCCTGGGGGCCCAAAAGAGACCCAGTACTTC
TRBJ2-2,-,TRBV7-9,-,CANDAIGTGELFF,TGTGCCAACGACGCAATCGGGACCGGGGAGCTGTTTTTT
TRBJ1-2,-,TRBV10-3,-,CASKRQREQALNGYTF,TGTGCCAGCAAGCGGCAGAGGGAACAGGCGCTAAATGGCTACACCTTC
TRBJ2-5,-,TRBV28,-,CASSPGHQETQYF,TGTGCCAGCAGTCCGGGACACCAAGAGACCCAGTACTTC
TRBJ1-4,-,TRBV7-9,-,CASSRRSTNEKLFF,TGTGCCAGCAGTCGCAGGTCAACTAATGAAAAACTGTTTTTT
TRBJ2-1,-,TRBV10-2,TRBD1,CASSRTGVNEQFF,TGCGCCAGCAGTCGTACAGGGGTCAATGAGCAGTTCTTC
TRBJ2-2,-,TRBV11-3,-,CASSSMGRDGTGELFF,TGTGCCAGCAGCTCCATGGGTCGGGATGGCACCGGGGAGCTGTTTTTT
TRBJ1-1,-,TRBV28,-,CASTQPDRWNTEAFF,TGTGCCAGCACCCAACCGGACCGATGGAACACTGAAGCTTTCTTT
TRBJ1-3,-,TRBV6-5,-,CASSLRAGTGNTIYF,TGTGCCAGCTCTCTAAGGGCGGGTACTGGAAACACCATATATTTT
TRBJ1-5,-,TRBV28,-,CASSLRGQPQHF,TGTGCCAGCAGTTTGAGGGGTCAGCCCCAGCATTTT
TRBJ2-4,-,TRBV19,-,CASSPRQAVKNIQYF,TGTGCCAGTAGTCCCCGACAGGCGGTCAAAAACATTCAGTACTTC
TRBJ1-2,-,TRBV29-1,-,CSVEGGAVSYGYTF,TGCAGCGTTGAAGGGGGGGCCGTGAGCTATGGCTACACCTTC
TRBJ2-6,-,TRBV27,-,CASSLRAGANVLTF,TGTGCCAGCAGTTTAAGGGCTGGGGCCAACGTCCTGACTTTC
TRBJ1-5,-,TRBV28,-,CASSSPGASGSNQPQHF,TGTGCCAGCAGCAGTCCCGGGGCTTCGGGGAGCAATCAGCCCCAGCATTTT
TRBJ2-1,-,TRBV18,-,CASSILEGVYEQFF,TGTGCCAGCTCAATTTTAGAGGGGGTCTATGAGCAGTTCTTC
TRBJ1-1,-,TRBV10-3,-,CAISEPFGEGGYTEAFF,TGTGCCATCAGTGAGCCGTTCGGGGAAGGGGGTTACACTGAAGCTTTCTTT
TRBJ2-1,-,TRBV4-1,TRBD2,CASSQGGSGNEQFF,TGCGCCAGCAGCCAAGGCGGGAGTGGAAATGAGCAGTTCTTC
TRBJ1-1,-,TRBV7-8,-,CASSLAPYAVAEAFF,TGTGCCAGCAGCTTAGCGCCCTATGCAGTCGCTGAAGCTTTCTTT
TRBJ1-2,once,TRBV30,-,CAWSDAGTDGYTF,TGTGCCTGGAGCGACGCCGGGACCGATGGCTACACCTTC
TRBJ2-2,-,TRBV2,-,CASSVRGRGTGELFF,TGTGCCAGCAGTGTACGGGGGCGCGGCACCGGGGAGCTGTTTTTT
TRBJ1-6,-,TRBV5-1,TRBD1,CASSAGQGDSPLHF,TGCGCCAGCAGCGCGGGACAGGGGGATTCACCCCTCCACTTT
TRBJ2-3,once,TRBV28,-,CASSLKIDTQYF,TGTGCCAGCAGTTTGAAGATCGATACGCAGTATTTT
TRBJ1-5,-,TRBV7-9,-,CASSLVWGLRQPQHF,TGTGCCAGCAGCTTAGTATGGGGGCTCAGACAGCCCCAGCATTTT
TRBJ2-1,once,TRBV27,-,CASSSGTLSYNEQFF,TGTGCCAGCAGCTCCGGGACCTTGTCCTACAATGAGCAGTTCTTC
TRBJ2-1,-,TRBV4-1,-,CASSQVGRVVYNEQFF,TGCGCCAGCAGCCAAGTCGGCAGGGTCGTCTACAATGAGCAGTTCTTC
TRBJ2-5,-,TRBV30,-,CAWTAGGETQYF,TGTGCCTGGACCGCCGGGGGAGAGACCCAGTACTTC
TRBJ1-3,-,TRBV18,-,CASSPGVIVSGNTIYF,TGTGCCAGCTCACCCGGAGTTATTGTCTCTGGAAACACCATATATTTT
TRBJ1-3,-,TRBV6-5,-,CASRLQGKSTIYF,TGTGCCAGCAGGTTACAGGGAAAGAGCACCATATATTTT
TRBJ2-5,-,TRBV24-1,TRBD2,CATSVPREGETQYF,TGTGCCACCAGTGTCCCCCGGGAGGGGGAGACCCAGTACTTC
TRBJ2-7,-,TRBV28,-,CASSSSGSGGWIEQYF,TGTGCCAGCAGTTCCAGCGGTTCAGGGGGGTGGATCGAGCAGTACTTC
TRBJ1-1,-,TRBV29-1,TRBD1,CSVETGRGYTEAFF,TGCAGCGTTGAAACAGGCAGGGGGTACACTGAAGCTTTCTTT
TRBJ2-7,-,TRBV24-1,TRBD1,CATSQRGLHYEQYF,TGTGCCACCAGTCAGAGGGGGCTTCACTACGAGCAGTACTTC
TRBJ1-2,-,TRBV7-9,TRBD1,CASSFGDRNYGYTF,TGTGCCAGCAGCTTTGGGGACAGAAACTATGGCTACACCTTC
TRBJ2-1,-,TRBV18,-,CASSPAPGEQFF,TGTGCCAGCTCACCGGCCCCAGGTGAGCAGTTCTTC
TRBJ2-3,-,TRBV29-1,-,CSVFNTDTQYF,TGCAGCGTTTTTAACACAGATACGCAGTATTTT
TRBJ1-3,-,TRBV7-2,-,CASSLISGDTIYF,TGTGCCAGCAGCTTAATCAGTGGGGACACCATATATTTT
TRBJ1-4,-,TRBV28,-,CASSLAGPFFGKLFF,TGTGCCAGCAGTTTGGCAGGACCCTTTTTCGGAAAACTGTTTTTT
TRBJ2-5,few,TRBV5-1,TRBD1,CASSKRQGVETQYF,TGCGCCAGCAGCAAAAGACAGGGTGTGGAGACCCAGTACTTC
TRBJ1-2,-,TRBV6-5,TRBD1,CASRSWTGLNYGYTF,TGTGCCAGCAGATCCTGGACAGGACTAAACTATGGCTACACCTTC
TRBJ1-1,-,TRBV11-3,-,CASTRYGFPEAFF,TGTGCCAGCACCCGGTACGGGTTTCCTGAAGCTTTCTTT
TRBJ2-1,-,TRBV5-1,-,CASSLQAGQHNEQFF,TGCGCCAGCAGCTTGCAGGCGGGACAACACAATGAGCAGTTCTTC
TRBJ2-3,few,TRBV9,-,CASSVEHSGADTQYF,TGTGCCAGCAGCGTAGAGCATTCGGGCGCAGATACGCAGTATTTT
TRBJ1-2,-,TRBV27,-,CASSLRRFYGYTF,TGTGCCAGCAGCCTGAGGCGGTTCTATGGCTACACCTTC
TRBJ2-7,-,TRBV5-4,TRBD2,CASSLGTSGRSREQYF,TGTGCCAGCAGCTTGGGGACTAGCGGGAGAAGTCGCGAGCAGTACTTC
TRBJ1-4,-,TRBV5-1,TRBD1,CASSLGTGSSNEKLFF,TGCGCCAGCAGCCTGGGGACAGGGAGCTCTAATGAAAAACTGTTTTTT
TRBJ1-6,-,TRBV2,-,CASTQWDNSPLHF,TGTGCCAGCACTCAATGGGATAATTCACCCCTCCACTTT